Below are 24 T cell receptor beta chains sequenced from a single sample in a study of T cell clonotyping in hematopoietic cell transplantation. Repertoires were generated with immunoSEQ multiplex PCR, while TCRdb's copy carries only in-frame clones and drops some. The table records 6,000 to 8,000 clones, more than 75% of them present only once. Time point: recipient sample about 28 days before transplant, after cytoreduction. Sequences were derived from peripheral blood mononuclear cells, sampled before stem cell transplant. These TCRs come from a man in his 60s with acute myeloid leukemia. Some clones in this sample may be carry-over from other donors' samples.

V is TRBV6-5 and J is TRBJ1-5; TRBD1 agrees at 10 bases. The V gene's germline CDR1 is MNHEY and CDR2 SVGAGI. With V trimmed by 6 bases and J by 3 bases, 5 bases remained unmatched. The CDR3 is 15 amino acids. The CDR3 is CASRKTGGNNQPQHF. CDR3 DNA: TGTGCCAGCAGGAAGACAGGGGGCAACAATCAGCCCCAGCATTTT.

The CDR3 reads CASSDPMQYVQYF. In DNA form, the CDR3 reads TGTGCCAGCAGTGACCCCATGCAATATGTGCAGTACTTC. The chain combines TRBV28 with TRBJ2-7; D gene unclear. The CDR3 consists of 13 residues. CDR1 is MDHEN and CDR2 is SYDVKM in the germline V gene. The V end was cut by 5 bases, the J end by 9 bases, with 17 bases between.

CDR3 bases: TGTGCCATCAGTGGAGAACCAACAGGGTTGAACACTGAAGCTTTCTTT. It yields the protein CAISGEPTGLNTEAFF. This chain connects TRBV10-3 to TRBJ1-1; weak D call: TRBD1 (6 bases). Trimming removed 4 bases at V and 0 bases at J, with 15 bases between. CDR3 length: 16 amino acids. CDR1 ENHRY and CDR2 SYGVKD come from the germline V gene.

V is TRBV29-1 and J is TRBJ2-5, with D maybe TRBD1 (7 bases). CDR1 and CDR2 from the germline V gene are SQVTM and ANQGSEA. Trimming cost V 4 bases and J 4 bases, with 10 bases left between them. This CDR3 is 12 amino acids long. CDR3 protein: CSVGQGGETQYF. For the CDR3, the DNA is TGCAGCGTTGGACAGGGAGGAGAGACCCAGTACTTC.

This clone is a singleton in its sample. The chain has TRBV6-5 and TRBJ2-7; 13 bases align to TRBD2. V trimming: 6 bases; J trimming: 5 bases; junction bases outside the gene matches: 4. Germline-derived CDR1 and CDR2 are MNHEY and SVGAGI. The CDR3 spans 14 residues. The CDR3 sequence: CASRRLAGGHEQYF. The CDR3 region has the DNA TGTGCCAGCAGAAGACTAGCGGGAGGCCACGAGCAGTACTTC.

The chain employs TRBV14 and TRBJ2-6; 8 bases map to TRBD1. CDR1 is SGHDN and CDR2 is FVKESK in the germline V gene. The CDR3 loop spans 19 amino acids. Trimming cost V 4 bases and J 2 bases; bases outside gene matches: 13. The CDR3 here is CASSPSRDRSSAGANVLTF. CDR3 DNA sequence: TGTGCCAGCAGCCCCTCCCGGGACAGGTCATCAGCTGGGGCCAACGTCCTGACTTTC.

The rearrangement links TRBV14 to TRBJ2-5, with TRBD2 matching 9 bases. The CDR3 totals 15 residues. The V segment lost 4 bases and the J segment 5 bases; nucleotides outside the gene matches: 8. The germline V gene has CDR1 SGHDN and CDR2 FVKESK. The CDR3, as DNA: TGTGCCAGCAGCCCCCAGGGCGGGGGGGCTGAGACCCAGTACTTC. As protein: CASSPQGGGAETQYF.

The rearrangement links TRBV5-1 to TRBJ2-3, with D possibly being TRBD2 (5 bases). The CDR3 extends over 14 amino acids. Trimming removed 4 bases at V and 2 bases at J, with 11 bases between. Looked up from germline, CDR1 is SGHRS and CDR2 is YFSETQ. CDR3 amino acids: CASSRVGDTDTQYF. In nucleotides, the CDR3 is TGCGCCAGCAGCAGGGTCGGGGACACAGATACGCAGTATTTT.

J is TRBJ1-1 and V is TRBV7-3; 7 bases fit TRBD1. In germline, CDR1 is SGHTA, CDR2 FQGTGA. V shed 4 bases and J 5 bases; nucleotides not matched to a gene: 4. This CDR3 has 13 residues. CDR3 nucleotide sequence: TGTGCCAGCAGCTCCGGGACAGTTACTGAAGCTTTCTTT. It yields the protein CASSSGTVTEAFF. The variable domain in full, with the rest retrieved from reference TRBV7-3 and TRBJ1-1, is GAGVSQTPSNKVTEKGKYVELRCDPISGHTALYWYRQSLGQGPEFLIYFQGTGAADDSGLPNDRFFAVRPEGSVSTLKIQRTERGDSAVYLCASSSGTVTEAFFGQGTRLTVV.

J is TRBJ2-3 and V is TRBV30; the D is unclear. Trimming stripped 4 bases from V and 9 bases from J, with 14 bases between. Germline CDR1 and CDR2: GTSNPN and SVGIG (reference sequence). The CDR3 consists of 12 residues. The CDR3 spells CAWMRPIGTQYF. The DNA of the CDR3 is TGTGCCTGGATGAGGCCCATAGGGACGCAGTATTTT.

This rearrangement joins TRBV11-2 to TRBJ2-7; TRBD2 agrees at 11 bases. J lost 2 bases, V lost 3 bases, and 3 bases had no gene match. The CDR3 loop spans 15 amino acids. Germline CDR1 SGHAT, CDR2 FQNNGV. CDR3 in amino acids: CASSLETSGTYEQYF. DNA of the CDR3: TGTGCCAGCAGCTTGGAGACTAGCGGGACCTACGAGCAGTACTTC.

The CDR3 region is CASSMSGRAINEQFF. CDR3 bases: TGTGCCAGCTCGATGAGCGGGAGGGCGATCAATGAGCAGTTCTTC. The J gene is TRBJ2-1, the V gene TRBV2; 10 positions match TRBD2. From germline, CDR1 is SNHLY and CDR2 FYNNEI. Unmatched junction bases numbered 10, after V lost 8 bases and J lost 6 bases. The CDR3 is 15 residues long.

The rearrangement joins TRBV28 to TRBJ1-2; D unresolved. The CDR3 totals 14 residues. Germline values: CDR1 MDHEN, CDR2 SYDVKM. V lost 3 bases, J lost 4 bases, and 12 bases lay in between. CDR3 residues: CASSLSGNSYGYTF. The DNA of the CDR3 is TGTGCCAGCAGTTTGTCGGGGAATTCCTATGGCTACACCTTC.

V is TRBV6-1 and J is TRBJ1-3; tentatively, D is TRBD1 (5 bases). V lost 6 bases to trimming and J lost 4 bases, with 7 bases between them. This CDR3 has 12 residues. Germline CDR1 reads MNHNS; CDR2 reads SASEGT. The CDR3: CASRTEGNTIYF. The DNA for the CDR3 is TGTGCCAGCAGGACAGAAGGAAACACCATATATTTT.

The chain combines TRBV30 with TRBJ1-5, with D possibly matching TRBD1 (6 bases). The CDR3 length is 13 residues. V was shortened by 1 base and J by 3 bases, with 7 bases between the two germline ends. Germline CDR1 reads GTSNPN; CDR2 reads SVGIG (reference sequence). The chain's CDR3 is CAWSGGANQPQHF. In DNA, the CDR3 is TGTGCCTGGAGTGGGGGGGCCAATCAGCCCCAGCATTTT.

The rearrangement uses TRBV5-1 and TRBJ2-3, with 8 bases matching TRBD1. The CDR3 has 16 amino acids. The V gene's germline CDR1 is SGHRS and CDR2 YFSETQ. The junction had 8 bases not matched to a gene; V was cut back by 5 bases and J by 0 bases. CDR3 DNA sequence: TGCGCCAGCAGGTGGATGACAGGGGATAGCACAGATACGCAGTATTTT. As protein: CASRWMTGDSTDTQYF. The full variable domain, in which reference TRBV5-1 and TRBJ2-3 provide the parts outside the CDR3, is KAGVTQTPRYLIKTRGQQVTLSCSPISGHRSVSWYQQTPGQGLQFLFEYFSETQRNKGNFPGRFSGRQFSNSRSEMNVSTLELGDSALYLCASRWMTGDSTDTQYFGPGTRLTVL.

The chain uses TRBV21-1 and TRBJ1-5. TRBV21-1 counts as a pseudogene. This CDR3 is built from 15 residues. The CDR3 sequence is CASSKRTISNQPQHF. The CDR3 DNA sequence: TGTGCCAGCAGCAAACGGACCATTAGCAATCAGCCCCAGCATTTT.

The chain joins TRBV11-2 to TRBJ2-7; D perhaps matches TRBD2 (7 bases). Germline CDR1 reads SGHAT; CDR2 reads FQNNGV. This CDR3 region has 15 residues. V was clipped by 4 bases and J by 3 bases, with 16 bases between them. The CDR3 bases are TGTGCCAGCAGCTCGCCTCAAGGGGGGGGCTACGAGCAGTACTTC. Amino acids: CASSSPQGGGYEQYF. Full variable domain (outside the CDR3, taken from reference TRBV11-2 and TRBJ2-7): EAGVAQSPRYKIIEKRQSVAFWCNPISGHATLYWYQQILGQGPKLLIQFQNNGVVDDSQLPKDRFSAERLKGVDSTLKIQPAKLEDSAVYLCASSSPQGGGYEQYFGPGTRLTVT.

This chain uses TRBV10-3 with TRBJ2-3, with TRBD2 matching over 11 bases. The trim removed 5 bases at V and 0 bases at J, leaving 7 bases unmatched. The CDR3 runs 17 residues. In germline, CDR1 is ENHRY, CDR2 SYGVKD. Here the CDR3 reads CAISQPGLAVSTDTQYF. The CDR3 DNA sequence: TGTGCCATCAGTCAGCCGGGACTAGCGGTGAGCACAGATACGCAGTATTTT.

This chain connects TRBV5-4 to TRBJ1-5; D remains ambiguous. This CDR3 has 15 residues. The germline CDR1 and CDR2 sequences are SGHNT and YYREEE (reference sequence). V was cut by 4 bases and J by 0 bases, with 11 bases left in between. The CDR3 sequence: CASSLSTDSNQPQHF. CDR3 DNA sequence: TGTGCCAGCAGCCTGAGTACTGATAGCAATCAGCCCCAGCATTTT.

The rearrangement uses TRBV30 and TRBJ1-5; 11 bases line up with TRBD1. V dropped 3 bases and J dropped 2; count of bases not matched to a gene: 3. Germline CDR1 and CDR2: GTSNPN and SVGIG (reference sequence). This CDR3 region has 15 residues. CDR3 residues: CAWSGTGGGNQPQHF. As DNA, the CDR3 is TGTGCCTGGAGCGGGACAGGGGGTGGCAATCAGCCCCAGCATTTT.

This chain links TRBV29-1 with TRBJ1-1, with a weak D call TRBD1 (5 bases). Germline CDR1 reads SQVTM; CDR2 reads ANQGSEA. The CDR3 is 13 residues long. V shed 6 bases and J shed 1 base, with 12 bases lying between them. This CDR3 reads CSVTHGQNTEAFF. Written as DNA, the CDR3 is TGCAGCGTCACCCATGGACAGAACACTGAAGCTTTCTTT.

This chain joins TRBV7-3 and TRBJ1-1; TRBD1 is a possible D gene (5 bases). The V gene lost 5 bases and the J gene lost 5 bases, with 15 bases spanning the gap. Germline V gives CDR1 SGHTA, CDR2 FQGTGA. The CDR3 spans 14 residues. The CDR3 reads CASSLQGRGTEAFF. The CDR3 coding sequence is TGTGCCAGCAGCCTTCAGGGTCGTGGGACTGAAGCTTTCTTT. Together with reference TRBV7-3 and TRBJ1-1, the CDR3 gives the full variable domain: GAGVSQTPSNKVTEKGKYVELRCDPISGHTALYWYRQSLGQGPEFLIYFQGTGAADDSGLPNDRFFAVRPEGSVSTLKIQRTERGDSAVYLCASSLQGRGTEAFFGQGTRLTVV.

J is TRBJ2-7 and V is TRBV7-2; 7 nucleotides line up with TRBD1. Germline values: CDR1 SGHTA, CDR2 FQGNSA. The V segment lost 5 bases and the J segment 1 base; nucleotides outside the gene matches: 8. CDR3 size: 15 residues. The CDR3 sequence: CASSTKQQGSYEQYF. CDR3 in DNA: TGTGCCAGCAGCACCAAACAACAGGGGTCCTACGAGCAGTACTTC.